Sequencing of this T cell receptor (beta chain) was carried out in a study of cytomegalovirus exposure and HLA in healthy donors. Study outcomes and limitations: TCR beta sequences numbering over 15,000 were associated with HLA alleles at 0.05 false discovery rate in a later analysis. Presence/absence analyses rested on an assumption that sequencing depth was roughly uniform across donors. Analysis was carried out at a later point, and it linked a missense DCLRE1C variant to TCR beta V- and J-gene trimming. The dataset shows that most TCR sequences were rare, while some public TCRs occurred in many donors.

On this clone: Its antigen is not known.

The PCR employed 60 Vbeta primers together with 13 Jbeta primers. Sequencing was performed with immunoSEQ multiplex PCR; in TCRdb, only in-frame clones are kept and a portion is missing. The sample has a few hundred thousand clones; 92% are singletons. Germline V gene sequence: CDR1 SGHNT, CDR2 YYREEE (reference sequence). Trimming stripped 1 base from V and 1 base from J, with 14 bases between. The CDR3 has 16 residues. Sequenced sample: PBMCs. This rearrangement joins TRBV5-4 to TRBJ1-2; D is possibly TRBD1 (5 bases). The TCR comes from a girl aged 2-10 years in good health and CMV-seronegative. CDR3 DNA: TGTGCCAGCAGCTTGCCAGGGCAACCCCTTAACTATGGCTACACCTTC. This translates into CASSLPGQPLNYGYTF.